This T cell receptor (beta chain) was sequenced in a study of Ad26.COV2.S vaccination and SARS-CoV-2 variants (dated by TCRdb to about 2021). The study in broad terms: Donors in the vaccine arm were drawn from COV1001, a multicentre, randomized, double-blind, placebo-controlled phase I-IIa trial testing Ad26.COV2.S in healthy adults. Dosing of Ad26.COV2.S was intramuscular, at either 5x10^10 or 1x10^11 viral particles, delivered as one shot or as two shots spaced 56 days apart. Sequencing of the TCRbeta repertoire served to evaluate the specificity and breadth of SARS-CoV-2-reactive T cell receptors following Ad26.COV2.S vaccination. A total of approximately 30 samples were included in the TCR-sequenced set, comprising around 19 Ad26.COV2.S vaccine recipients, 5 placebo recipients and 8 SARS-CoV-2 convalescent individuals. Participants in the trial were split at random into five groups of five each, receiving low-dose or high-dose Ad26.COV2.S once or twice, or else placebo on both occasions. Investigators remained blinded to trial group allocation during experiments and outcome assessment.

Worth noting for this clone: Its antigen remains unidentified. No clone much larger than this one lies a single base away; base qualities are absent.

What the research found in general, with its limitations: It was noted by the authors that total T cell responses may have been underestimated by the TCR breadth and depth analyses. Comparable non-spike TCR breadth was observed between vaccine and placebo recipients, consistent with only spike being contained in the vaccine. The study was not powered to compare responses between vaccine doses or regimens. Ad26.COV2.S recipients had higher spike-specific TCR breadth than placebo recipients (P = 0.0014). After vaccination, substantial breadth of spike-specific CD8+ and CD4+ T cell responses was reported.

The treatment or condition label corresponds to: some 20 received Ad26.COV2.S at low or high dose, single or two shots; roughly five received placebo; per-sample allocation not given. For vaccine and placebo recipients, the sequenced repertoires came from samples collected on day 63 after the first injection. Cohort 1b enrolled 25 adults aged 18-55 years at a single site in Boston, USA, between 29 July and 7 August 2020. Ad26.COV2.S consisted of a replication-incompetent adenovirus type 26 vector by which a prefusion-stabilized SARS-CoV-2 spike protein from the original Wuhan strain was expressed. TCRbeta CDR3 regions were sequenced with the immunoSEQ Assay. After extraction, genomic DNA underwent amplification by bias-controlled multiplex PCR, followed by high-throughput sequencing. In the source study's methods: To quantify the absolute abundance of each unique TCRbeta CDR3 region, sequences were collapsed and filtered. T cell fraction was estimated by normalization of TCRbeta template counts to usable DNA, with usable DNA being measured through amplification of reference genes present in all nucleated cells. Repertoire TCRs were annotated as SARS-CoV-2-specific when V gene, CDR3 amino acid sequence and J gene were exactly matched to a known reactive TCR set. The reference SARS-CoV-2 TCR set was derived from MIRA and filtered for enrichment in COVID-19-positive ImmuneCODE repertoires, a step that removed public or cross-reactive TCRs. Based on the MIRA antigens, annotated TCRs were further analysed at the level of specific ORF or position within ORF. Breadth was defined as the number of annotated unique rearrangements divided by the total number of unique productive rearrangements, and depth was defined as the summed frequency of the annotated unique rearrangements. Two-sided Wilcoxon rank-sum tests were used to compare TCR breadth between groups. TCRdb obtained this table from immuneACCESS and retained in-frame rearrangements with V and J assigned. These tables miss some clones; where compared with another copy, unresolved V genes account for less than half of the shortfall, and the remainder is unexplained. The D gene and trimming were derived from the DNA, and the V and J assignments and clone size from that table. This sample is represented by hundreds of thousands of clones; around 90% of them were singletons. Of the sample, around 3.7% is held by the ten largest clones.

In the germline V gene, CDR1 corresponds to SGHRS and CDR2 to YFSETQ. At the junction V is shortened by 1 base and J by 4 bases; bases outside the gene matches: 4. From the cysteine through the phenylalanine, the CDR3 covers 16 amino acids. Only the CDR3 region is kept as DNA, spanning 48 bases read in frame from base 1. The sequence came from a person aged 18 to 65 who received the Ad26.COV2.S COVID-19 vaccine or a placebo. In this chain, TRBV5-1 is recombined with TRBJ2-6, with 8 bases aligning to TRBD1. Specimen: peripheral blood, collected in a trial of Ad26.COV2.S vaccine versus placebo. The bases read TGCGCCAGCAGCTTGACAGGGGGGACGGGGGCCAACGTCCTGACTTTC. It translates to CASSLTGGTGANVLTF.